The source of this TCR beta chain is a study of shared clonotypes between healthy human individuals. Study-level points and caveats: The small donor group covered limited genetic and exposure diversity.

There are 13 residues in the CDR3. V shed 5 bases and J shed 1 base, with 8 bases lying between them. Germline V gene lookup returns CDR1 MNHNY and CDR2 SVGAGI (reference sequence). Within Nashville, Tennessee resided all donors, each a Caucasian adult. TCRdb's table, derived via immunoSEQ multiplex PCR, lists solely in-frame clones and lacks some. The sample contains about 710,000 clones, roughly 73% of which appear only once. Comments on this clone: The antigen is undetermined.

The V call is TRBV6-6, the J call TRBJ1-1; no reliable D call. This TCR derives from a woman under 40 in good health. The sequenced sample was memory CD4+ T cells sorted from blood. The subset is: CD45RA-negative fraction. The DNA of the CDR3 is TGTGCCAGCAGTACCCAGGAGAACACTGAAGCTTTCTTT. Its protein product is CASSTQENTEAFF.